These 22 T cell receptor beta chains were all obtained from the same sample, sequenced in a study of blood T cells in healthy people across ages. Alongside a J-beta primer mix, a sample-barcoded 5' primer served in a second PCR lasting roughly 7 to 11 cycles. TCRdb re-analysed the 5' RACE reads in MiXCR, keeping a single row per CDR3 protein. The table shows about 1.4 million distinct CDR3 sequences, with 59% occurring only once. The sample taken for sequencing was blood. The receptor source for this set is a man between 18 and 35 years old in good health.

This clonotype appeared a few times. J is TRBJ2-7 and V is TRBV4-2, with D hard to call. Near its end, the DNA agrees better with TRBJ2-5, so the J call may be wrong. The V gene's germline CDR1 is LGHNA and CDR2 YNFKEQ. This CDR3 region has 12 residues. The CDR3 here is CASSQNRETQYF. CDR3 coding DNA: TGTGCCAGCAGCCAAAATCGGGAGACCCAGTACTTC.

The chain carries TRBV25-1 and TRBJ2-5, with D hard to call. This CDR3 has 10 amino acids. Germline V gene sequence: CDR1 MGHDK, CDR2 SYGVNS. Trimming shortened V by 6 bases and J by 11 bases, and 10 bases separated the two germline ends. Written as DNA, the CDR3 is TGTGCCAGCAGGCTTGTACAGCAGTACTTC. It codes for CASRLVQQYF.

This clonotype was found a few times. The chain couples TRBV6-5 to TRBJ2-5; 7 bases align to TRBD1. Germline CDR1 reads MNHEY; CDR2 reads SVGAGI. The V gene end was trimmed by 4 bases and the J gene end by 3 bases; junction bases not matched to a gene: 8. The CDR3 extends over 15 amino acids. The CDR3 DNA follows: TGTGCCAGCAGTTTTCCAGAACAGGGGAAAGAGACCCAGTACTTC. It encodes CASSFPEQGKETQYF.

V gene TRBV15 combines with J gene TRBJ1-5, with TRBD1 matching 9 bases. CDR1 is LNHNV and CDR2 is YYDKDF in the germline V gene (reference sequence). V shed 6 bases and J 11 bases; nucleotides not matched to a gene: 11. The CDR3 runs to 14 residues. The CDR3 sequence is CATRGDRGAGAQHF. The CDR3 nucleotides read TGTGCCACCAGAGGCGACAGGGGGGCTGGAGCCCAGCATTTT.

V usage is TRBV28 and J usage is TRBJ2-1, with TRBD2 matching 7 bases. The CDR3 is made up of 15 amino acids. With 5 bases clipped from V and 9 bases from J, the junction kept 13 bases outside the gene matches. Looked up from germline, CDR1 is MDHEN and CDR2 is SYDVKM. CDR3 loop: CASSLETSWGGEQFF. CDR3 in DNA: TGTGCCAGCAGTCTCGAGACTAGCTGGGGGGGTGAGCAGTTCTTC.

The V call is TRBV14, the J call TRBJ1-2; 7 bases align to TRBD1. Germline CDR1 reads SGHDN; CDR2 reads FVKESK. V lost 0 bases, J lost 0 bases, and 4 bases stayed unmatched. There are 16 residues in the CDR3. CDR3 nucleotide sequence: TGTGCCAGCAGCCAAGACAGCGGGACAGCTAACTATGGCTACACCTTC. Protein sequence: CASSQDSGTANYGYTF.

The V and J genes are TRBV24-1 and TRBJ2-3; D is possibly TRBD1 (5 bases). V dropped 2 bases and J dropped 2 bases, with 25 bases sitting between them. Germline V gene lookup returns CDR1 KGHDR and CDR2 SFDVKD. CDR3 length: 20 amino acids. In nucleotides, the CDR3 is TGTGCCACCAGTGATTCTTCGAAGGGGCTCACCCCCGGATACACAGATACGCAGTATTTT. It specifies CATSDSSKGLTPGYTDTQYF.

This chain connects TRBV7-9 to TRBJ2-3; 10 bases are shared with TRBD1. Per the germline V gene, CDR1 is SEHNR and CDR2 is FQNEAQ (reference sequence). Germline trimming cut 4 bases from V and 5 bases from J; bases unmatched to any gene: 6. This CDR3 has 15 residues. CDR3: CASSSGQGSVDTQYF. DNA of the CDR3: TGTGCCAGCAGCTCGGGACAGGGGTCGGTAGATACGCAGTATTTT.

The V call is TRBV14, the J call TRBJ2-7; D remains ambiguous. The CDR3 spans 12 residues. V was shortened by 3 bases and J by 6 bases, with 9 bases between the two germline ends. CDR1 and CDR2 from the germline V gene are SGHDN and FVKESK. For the CDR3, the DNA is TGTGCCAGCAGCCAGGCCCATATCGAGCAGTACTTC. Protein: CASSQAHIEQYF.

V gene TRBV27 combines with J gene TRBJ2-6; TRBD2 matches 9 bases. In germline, CDR1 is MNHEY, CDR2 SMNVEV (reference sequence). V lost 4 bases, J lost 0 bases, and 7 bases stayed unmatched. This CDR3 has 18 residues. CDR3: CASSSFSGSSSGANVLTF. The CDR3 DNA reads TGTGCCAGCAGTTCCTTTAGCGGGAGCAGCTCTGGGGCCAACGTCCTGACTTTC.

The chain combines TRBV4-1 with TRBJ1-2; TRBD1 might be the D (6 bases). Looked up from germline, CDR1 is MGHRA and CDR2 is YSYEKL. Trimming removed 0 bases at V and 1 base at J, with 9 bases between. This CDR3 has 15 amino acids. The CDR3: CASSQDGGLNYGYTF. As DNA, the CDR3 is TGCGCCAGCAGCCAAGATGGGGGCCTTAACTATGGCTACACCTTC.

The V gene is TRBV7-2, the J gene TRBJ1-2; D not resolved. CDR1 SGHTA and CDR2 FQGNSA come from the germline V gene. V dropped 5 bases and J dropped 4 bases, with 14 bases sitting between them. CDR3 length equals 14 residues. The CDR3 protein is CASSLDPKSYGYTF. Written as DNA, the CDR3 is TGTGCCAGCAGCCTAGATCCGAAGAGCTATGGCTACACCTTC.

This clonotype was seen a single time. The rearrangement uses TRBV15 and TRBJ2-7; the match to TRBD1 covers 7 bases. The assigned J gene may be wrong: the sequence end matches TRBJ2-5 better. The CDR3 has 14 residues. The germline gives CDR1 LNHNV, CDR2 YYDKDF (reference sequence). The CDR3, as DNA: TGTGCCACCAGCAGAGAAGGGGGCGGAGAGACCCAGTACTTC. This gives the protein CATSREGGGETQYF.

The table lists this clonotype with a few counts. This chain links TRBV4-1 with TRBJ2-5, with D tentatively TRBD1 (6 bases). Germline loops: CDR1 MGHRA, CDR2 YSYEKL. The V end was cut by 3 bases, the J end by 2 bases, with 19 bases between. The CDR3 extends over 17 amino acids. The DNA for the CDR3 is TGCGCCAGCAGCCATGCCCCGGGACAAAGTAAACAAGAGACCCAGTACTTC. This gives the protein CASSHAPGQSKQETQYF.

The chain has TRBV6-5 and TRBJ2-3; no clear D gene. The germline gives CDR1 MNHEY, CDR2 SVGAGI. V lost 2 bases and J 8 bases, leaving 11 bases between the germline ends. This CDR3 spans 13 amino acids. The CDR3 loop is CASSYDMTSTQYF. Written as DNA, the CDR3 is TGTGCCAGCAGTTACGATATGACATCTACGCAGTATTTT.

The rearrangement joins TRBV2 to TRBJ2-1; no reliable D call. This CDR3 spans 19 amino acids. The germline CDR1 and CDR2 sequences are SNHLY and FYNNEI. The ends were cut back, 0 bases at V and 4 bases at J, with 22 bases in the middle. CDR3 sequence reads: CASSEALLLGWSEYNEQFF. The CDR3 DNA is TGTGCCAGCAGTGAAGCGCTTCTTTTGGGCTGGAGTGAGTACAATGAGCAGTTCTTC.

This clonotype was picked up a small number of times. The CDR3 protein is CASSARDTQETQYF. The CDR3 DNA follows: TGTGCCAGCAGTGCCCGGGACACACAAGAGACCCAGTACTTC. The chain recombines TRBV25-1 with TRBJ2-5, with D possibly TRBD1 on 6 matching bases. CDR3 size: 14 residues. V lost 4 bases to trimming and J lost 2 bases, with 11 bases between them. Germline values: CDR1 MGHDK, CDR2 SYGVNS.

The rearrangement uses TRBV24-1 and TRBJ2-1; 11 positions agree with TRBD2. With 4 bases clipped from V and 7 bases from J, the junction kept 8 bases outside the gene matches. Germline CDR1 reads KGHDR; CDR2 reads SFDVKD. The CDR3 loop spans 16 amino acids. The DNA for the CDR3 is TGTGCCACCAGTGACCCACTAGCGGGAGAAGAGAATGAGCAGTTCTTC. Protein: CATSDPLAGEENEQFF.

This clonotype has a handful of counts. V gene TRBV5-6 combines with J gene TRBJ1-1, with D unresolved. V lost 4 bases, J lost 6 bases, and 10 bases lay in between. Germline V lookup: CDR1 SGHDT, CDR2 YYEEEE. The CDR3 is made up of 12 amino acids. The CDR3 protein is CASSEGTSEAFF. CDR3 sequence (DNA): TGTGCCAGCAGCGAGGGAACCTCTGAAGCTTTCTTT.

The V gene is TRBV29-1, the J gene TRBJ2-7; D is ambiguous. The CDR3 is 14 residues long. Trimming took 1 base from V and 3 from J, leaving 13 bases between them. The germline V gene encodes CDR1 SQVTM and CDR2 ANQGSEA. CDR3: CSVEGDLGNYEQYF. CDR3 nucleotide sequence: TGCAGCGTTGAAGGTGATTTGGGGAACTACGAGCAGTACTTC.

This chain joins TRBV6-2 or TRBV6-3 and TRBJ2-7, with a weak D call TRBD2 (5 bases). Trimming took off 6 bases at V and 5 bases at J, with 23 bases between the two ends. Looked up from germline, CDR1 is MNHEY and CDR2 is SVGEGT. This CDR3 spans 16 amino acids. DNA of the CDR3: TGTGCCAGCAGACCATCCTCGAGCGGAGGACCCCACGAGCAGTACTTC. Its translation: CASRPSSSGGPHEQYF.

This clonotype was found a few times. This chain links TRBV2 with TRBJ1-2; D is possibly TRBD1 (5 bases). The CDR3 covers 14 residues. Germline CDR1 is SNHLY and CDR2 is FYNNEI. The ends were cut back, 6 bases at V and 5 bases at J, with 16 bases in the middle. The CDR3 reads CASSNNPKGYGYTF. The DNA of the CDR3 is TGTGCCAGCAGCAATAACCCCAAGGGGTATGGCTACACCTTC.